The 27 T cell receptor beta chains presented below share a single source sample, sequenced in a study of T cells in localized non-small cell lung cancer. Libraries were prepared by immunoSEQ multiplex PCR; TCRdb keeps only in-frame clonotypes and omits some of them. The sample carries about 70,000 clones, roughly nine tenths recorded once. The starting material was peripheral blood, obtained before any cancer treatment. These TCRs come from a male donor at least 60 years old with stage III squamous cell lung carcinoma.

In DNA form, the CDR3 reads TGCGCCAGCAGCTTGTCTTCGATCGAGACCCAGTACTTC. Its translation: CASSLSSIETQYF. The rearrangement joins TRBV5-1 to TRBJ2-5, with unresolved D. The CDR3 is 13 residues long. Germline loops: CDR1 SGHRS, CDR2 YFSETQ. Trimming shortened V by 1 base and J by 5 bases, and 9 bases separated the two germline ends. Full variable domain (missing parts from reference TRBV5-1 and TRBJ2-5): KAGVTQTPRYLIKTRGQQVTLSCSPISGHRSVSWYQQTPGQGLQFLFEYFSETQRNKGNFPGRFSGRQFSNSRSEMNVSTLELGDSALYLCASSLSSIETQYFGPGTRLLVL.

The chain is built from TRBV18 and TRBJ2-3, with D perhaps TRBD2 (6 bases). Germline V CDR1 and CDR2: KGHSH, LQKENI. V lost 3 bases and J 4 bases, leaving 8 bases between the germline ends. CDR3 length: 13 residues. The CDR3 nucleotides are TGTGCCAGCTCACCGCGGGGTCCAGATACGCAGTATTTT. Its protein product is CASSPRGPDTQYF.

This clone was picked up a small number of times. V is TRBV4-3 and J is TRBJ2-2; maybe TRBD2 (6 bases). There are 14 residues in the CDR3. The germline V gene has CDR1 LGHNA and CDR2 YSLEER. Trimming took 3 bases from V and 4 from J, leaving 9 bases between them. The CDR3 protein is CASSQVGGTGELFF. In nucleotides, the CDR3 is TGCGCCAGCAGCCAGGTGGGAGGCACCGGGGAGCTGTTTTTT.

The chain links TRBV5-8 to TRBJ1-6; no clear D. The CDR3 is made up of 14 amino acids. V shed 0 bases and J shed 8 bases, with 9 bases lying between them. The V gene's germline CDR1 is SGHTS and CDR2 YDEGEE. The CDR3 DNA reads TGTGCCAGCAGCTTGGCGCGGGCGGATTCACCCCTCCACTTT. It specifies CASSLARADSPLHF.

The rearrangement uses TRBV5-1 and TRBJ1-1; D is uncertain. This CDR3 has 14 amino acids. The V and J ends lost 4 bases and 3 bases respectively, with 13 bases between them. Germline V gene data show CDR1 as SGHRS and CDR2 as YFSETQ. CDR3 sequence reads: CASSRPTLDTEAFF. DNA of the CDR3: TGCGCCAGCAGCCGGCCAACACTTGACACTGAAGCTTTCTTT.

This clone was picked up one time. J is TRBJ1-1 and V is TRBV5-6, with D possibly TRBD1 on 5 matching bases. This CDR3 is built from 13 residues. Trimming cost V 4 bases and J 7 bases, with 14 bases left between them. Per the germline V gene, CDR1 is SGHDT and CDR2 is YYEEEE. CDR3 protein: CASSRPPGFEAFF. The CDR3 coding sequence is TGTGCCAGCAGCCGACCTCCAGGGTTTGAAGCTTTCTTT.

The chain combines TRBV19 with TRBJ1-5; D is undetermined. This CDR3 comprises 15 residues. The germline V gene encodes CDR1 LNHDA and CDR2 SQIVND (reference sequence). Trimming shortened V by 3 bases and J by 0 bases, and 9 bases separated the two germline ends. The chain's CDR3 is CASSMGDLSNQPQHF. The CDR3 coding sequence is TGTGCCAGTAGTATGGGCGACCTTAGCAATCAGCCCCAGCATTTT.

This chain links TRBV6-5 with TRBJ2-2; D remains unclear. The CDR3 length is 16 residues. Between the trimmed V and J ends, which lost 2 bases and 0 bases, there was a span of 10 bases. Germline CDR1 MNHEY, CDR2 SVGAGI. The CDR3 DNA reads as TGTGCCAGCAGTTACCGACAAACCGCGAACACCGGGGAGCTGTTTTTT. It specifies CASSYRQTANTGELFF.

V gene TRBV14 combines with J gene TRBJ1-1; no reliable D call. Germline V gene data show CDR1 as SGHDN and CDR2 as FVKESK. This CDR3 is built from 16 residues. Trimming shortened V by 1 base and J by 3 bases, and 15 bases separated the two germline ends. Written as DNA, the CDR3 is TGTGCCAGCAGCCAAGGACGGGTCGGTATGCACACTGAAGCTTTCTTT. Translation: CASSQGRVGMHTEAFF.

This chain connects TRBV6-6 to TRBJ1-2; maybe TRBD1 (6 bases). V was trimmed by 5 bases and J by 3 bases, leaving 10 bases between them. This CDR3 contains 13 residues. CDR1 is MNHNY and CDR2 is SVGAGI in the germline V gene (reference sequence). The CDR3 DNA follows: TGTGCCAGCAGTGGGGGACAAGACTATGGCTACACCTTC. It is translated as CASSGGQDYGYTF.

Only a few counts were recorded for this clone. The CDR3 spells CASSLLGPGNSPLHF. CDR3 bases: TGCGCCAGCAGCTTGTTGGGACCCGGTAATTCACCCCTCCACTTT. The rearrangement uses TRBV5-1 and TRBJ1-6; D perhaps matches TRBD1 (5 bases). Germline V gives CDR1 SGHRS, CDR2 YFSETQ. The CDR3 contains 15 residues. With 1 base removed from V and 6 bases from J, the gap between germline ends came to 11 bases.

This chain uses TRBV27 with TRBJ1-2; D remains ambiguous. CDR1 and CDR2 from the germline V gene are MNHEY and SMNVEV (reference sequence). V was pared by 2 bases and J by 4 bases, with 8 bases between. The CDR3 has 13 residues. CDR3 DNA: TGTGCCAGCAGTTTAAATGGGGTCTATGGCTACACCTTC. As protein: CASSLNGVYGYTF.

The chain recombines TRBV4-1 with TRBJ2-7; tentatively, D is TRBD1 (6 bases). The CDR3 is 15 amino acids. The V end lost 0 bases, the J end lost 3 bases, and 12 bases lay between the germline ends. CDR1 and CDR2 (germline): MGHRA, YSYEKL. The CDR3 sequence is CASSQDDQGLYEQYV. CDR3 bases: TGCGCCAGCAGCCAAGACGACCAGGGGCTCTACGAGCAGTACGTC.

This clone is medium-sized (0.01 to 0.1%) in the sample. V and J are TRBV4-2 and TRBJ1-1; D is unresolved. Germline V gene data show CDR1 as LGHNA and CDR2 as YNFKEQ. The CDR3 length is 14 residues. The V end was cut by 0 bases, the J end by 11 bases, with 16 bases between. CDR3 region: CASSQEGPAVSAFF. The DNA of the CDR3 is TGTGCCAGCAGCCAAGAAGGGCCTGCCGTAAGCGCTTTCTTT.

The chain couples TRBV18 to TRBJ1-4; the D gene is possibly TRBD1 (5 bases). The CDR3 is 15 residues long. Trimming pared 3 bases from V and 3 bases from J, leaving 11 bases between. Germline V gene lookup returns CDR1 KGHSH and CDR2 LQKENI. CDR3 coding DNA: TGTGCCAGCTCACCCTACAGGTCCTCTAATGAAAAACTGTTTTTT. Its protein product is CASSPYRSSNEKLFF.

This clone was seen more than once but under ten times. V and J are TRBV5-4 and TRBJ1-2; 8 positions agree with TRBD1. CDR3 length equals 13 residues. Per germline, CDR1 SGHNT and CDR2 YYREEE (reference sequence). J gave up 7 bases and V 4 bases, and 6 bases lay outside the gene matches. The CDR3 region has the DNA TGTGCCAGCAGCGGACAGGGAATGGGTGGCTACACCTTC. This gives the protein CASSGQGMGGYTF.

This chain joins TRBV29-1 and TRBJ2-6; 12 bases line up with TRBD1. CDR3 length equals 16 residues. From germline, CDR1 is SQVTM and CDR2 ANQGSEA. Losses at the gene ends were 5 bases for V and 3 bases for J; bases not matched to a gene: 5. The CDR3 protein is CSVPGTGGGGANVLTF. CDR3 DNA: TGCAGCGTTCCCGGGACAGGGGGCGGTGGGGCCAACGTCCTGACTTTC.

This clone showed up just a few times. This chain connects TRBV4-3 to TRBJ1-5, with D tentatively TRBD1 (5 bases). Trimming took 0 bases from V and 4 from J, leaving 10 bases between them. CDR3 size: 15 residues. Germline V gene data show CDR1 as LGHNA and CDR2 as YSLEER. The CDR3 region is CASSQDRGDNQPQHF. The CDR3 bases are TGCGCCAGCAGCCAAGATCGGGGGGATAATCAGCCCCAGCATTTT.

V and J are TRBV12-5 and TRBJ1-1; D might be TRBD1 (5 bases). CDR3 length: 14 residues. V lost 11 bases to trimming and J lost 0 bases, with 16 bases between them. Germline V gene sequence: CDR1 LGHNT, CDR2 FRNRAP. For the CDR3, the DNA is TGTGCTCTTACCCCCGGGACGGTGAACACTGAAGCTTTCTTT. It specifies CALTPGTVNTEAFF.

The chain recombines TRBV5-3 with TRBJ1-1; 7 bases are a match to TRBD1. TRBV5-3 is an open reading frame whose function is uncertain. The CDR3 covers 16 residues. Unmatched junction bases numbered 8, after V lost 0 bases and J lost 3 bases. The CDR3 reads CARSLVNRQGDTEAFF. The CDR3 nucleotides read TGTGCCAGAAGCTTGGTAAATCGGCAGGGGGACACTGAAGCTTTCTTT.

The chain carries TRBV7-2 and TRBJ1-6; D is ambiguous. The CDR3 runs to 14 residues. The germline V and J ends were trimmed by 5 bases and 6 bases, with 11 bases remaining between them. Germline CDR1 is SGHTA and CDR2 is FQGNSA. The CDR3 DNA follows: TGTGCCAGCAGCATCGGGATTACTAATTCACCCCTCCACTTT. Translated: CASSIGITNSPLHF.

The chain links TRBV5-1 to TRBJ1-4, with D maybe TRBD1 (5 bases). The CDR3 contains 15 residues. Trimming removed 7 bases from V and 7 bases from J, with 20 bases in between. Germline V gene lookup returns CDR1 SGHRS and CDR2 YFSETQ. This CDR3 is CASCTEGREAEKLFF. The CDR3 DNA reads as TGCGCCAGCTGCACCGAGGGCAGGGAAGCTGAAAAACTGTTTTTT. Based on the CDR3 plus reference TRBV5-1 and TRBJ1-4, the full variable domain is KAGVTQTPRYLIKTRGQQVTLSCSPISGHRSVSWYQQTPGQGLQFLFEYFSETQRNKGNFPGRFSGRQFSNSRSEMNVSTLELGDSALYLCASCTEGREAEKLFFGSGTQLSVL.

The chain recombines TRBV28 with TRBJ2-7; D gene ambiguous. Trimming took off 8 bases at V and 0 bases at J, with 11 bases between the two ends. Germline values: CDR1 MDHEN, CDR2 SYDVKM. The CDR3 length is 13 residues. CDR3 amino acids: CASGNLGSYEQYV. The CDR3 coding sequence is TGTGCCAGCGGTAATCTGGGCTCCTACGAGCAGTACGTC.

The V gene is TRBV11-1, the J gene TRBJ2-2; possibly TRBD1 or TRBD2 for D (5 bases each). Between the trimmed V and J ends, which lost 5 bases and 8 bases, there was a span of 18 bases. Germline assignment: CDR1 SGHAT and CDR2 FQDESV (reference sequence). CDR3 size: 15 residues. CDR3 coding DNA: TGTGCCAGCAGCCCTAGATCGAGGGGTTCTGGGGAGCTGTTTTTT. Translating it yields CASSPRSRGSGELFF. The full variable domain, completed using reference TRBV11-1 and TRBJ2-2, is EAEVAQSPRYKITEKSQAVAFWCDPISGHATLYWYRQILGQGPELLVQFQDESVVDDSQLPKDRFSAERLKGVDSTLKIQPAELGDSAMYLCASSPRSRGSGELFFGEGSRLTVL.

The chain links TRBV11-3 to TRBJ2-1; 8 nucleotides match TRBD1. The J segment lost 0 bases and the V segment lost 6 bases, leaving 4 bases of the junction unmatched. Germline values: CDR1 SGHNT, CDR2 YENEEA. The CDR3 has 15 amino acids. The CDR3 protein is CASSLGQGSYNEQFF. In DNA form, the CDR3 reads TGTGCCAGCAGTCTCGGACAGGGCTCCTACAATGAGCAGTTCTTC.

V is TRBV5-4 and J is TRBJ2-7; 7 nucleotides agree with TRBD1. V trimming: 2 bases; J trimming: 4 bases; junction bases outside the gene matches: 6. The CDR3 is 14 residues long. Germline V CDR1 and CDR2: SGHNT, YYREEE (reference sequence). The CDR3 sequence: CASSLPDREYEQYF. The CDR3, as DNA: TGTGCCAGCAGCTTACCTGACAGGGAGTACGAGCAGTACTTC.

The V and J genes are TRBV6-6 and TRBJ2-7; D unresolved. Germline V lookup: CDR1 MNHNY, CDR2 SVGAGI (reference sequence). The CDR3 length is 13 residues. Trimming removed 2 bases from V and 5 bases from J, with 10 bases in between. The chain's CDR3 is CASSYRRFHEQYV. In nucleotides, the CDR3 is TGTGCCAGCAGTTACCGTAGGTTTCACGAGCAGTACGTC.